This TCR beta chain is drawn from a study of T-cell memory formation after mild COVID-19. TCRdb re-called the 5' RACE reads with MiXCR, one entry per CDR3 protein. The data show about 440,000 distinct CDR3 sequences, around 20% seen once. This clonotype was observed a few times. V lost 8 bases and J 2 bases, leaving 13 bases between the germline ends. This CDR3 comprises 13 residues. Germline V CDR1 and CDR2: MNHEY, SMNVEV (reference sequence). The rearrangement uses TRBV27 and TRBJ2-7, with D hard to call. The source is an adult woman who had mild COVID-19 (a few samples of this study predate the infection). Cell type and time point are not known. Material: PBMCs or a T cell subset sorted from them (not recorded which). CDR3 protein: CASHPGSTYEQYF. CDR3 in DNA: TGTGCCAGCCACCCCGGGTCAACCTACGAGCAGTACTTC.